The entry below gives a single T cell receptor beta chain sequence along with its context. Sequenced by immunoSEQ multiplex PCR; TCRdb stores in-frame clones only, minus some. The sample includes approximately 100,000 clones, roughly 84% of them seen just once. The data stem from a study of blood T cell repertoires in COVID-19. Sequencing input: peripheral blood. The clonotype comes from a human donor in a cohort sampled during active COVID-19.

The CDR3 loop reads CASSPREGGEQYF. DNA of the CDR3: TGTGCCAGCAGCCCACGGGAAGGGGGCGAGCAGTATTTT. The chain couples TRBV9 to TRBJ2-3, with 7 nucleotides matching TRBD1. This CDR3 contains 13 residues. Germline V gene data show CDR1 as SGDLS and CDR2 as YYNGEE. V gave up 4 bases and J gave up 11 bases; unmatched junction bases: 10.